A single T cell receptor beta chain is shown here with its context. Its cognate antigen is unknown. The entry originates in a study of graft-versus-host responses after intestinal transplantation. Across the whole study: Anti-thymocyte globulin was used for induction in all recipients, who then took tacrolimus and steroids for roughly 3 years. Study-wide results and caveats: Individuals carrying graft-donor T cell macrochimerism showed high graft-versus-host to host-versus-graft clonal ratios in allografts. Recipient marrow showed GvH clones, some seen first in ileum or blood.

TCRdb keeps only in-frame clones here, not all; method: immunoSEQ multiplex PCR. The sample has roughly 99,000 clones, approximately 86% seen once. Germline CDR1 reads SEHNR; CDR2 reads FQNEAQ (reference sequence). After removal of 4 bases from V and 8 bases from J, the junction contained 7 bases not matched to a gene. The CDR3 is made up of 14 amino acids. The receptor's source is a human donor who was the organ donor for an intestinal transplant. The chain links TRBV7-9 to TRBJ1-4; 7 positions match TRBD1. The material was unstimulated CD4+ T cells sorted from spleen or lymph node cells, obtained before transplant. The CDR3 is CASSSTGVGEKLFF. The CDR3 coding sequence is TGTGCCAGCAGCTCAACAGGGGTGGGCGAAAAACTGTTTTTT.